These T cell receptor beta chains were read from a single sample in a study of OX40 agonist ivuxolimab in advanced cancers. The table came from immunoSEQ multiplex PCR; TCRdb's copy has only in-frame clones and leaves some out. The data hold tens of thousands of clones, with 90% to 95% observed a single time. The sequencing used CD4+ or CD8+ T cells sorted from blood, collected in a trial of the OX40 agonist ivuxolimab. These receptors all come from an adult with an advanced solid tumor such as melanoma, head and neck, liver or kidney cancer. CDR3s include the opening cysteine and the closing phenylalanine or tryptophan. D genes are given only for firm matches. Clone size is not always given. Where it is, it says once, few, many or a class for expanded clones.

j_call d_call v_call clone_size cdr3_aa cdr3_nt
TRBJ2-7 NA TRBV5-4 NA CASSAGEPGEQYF TGTGCCAGCAGCGCCGGAGAGCCGGGCGAGCAGTACTTC
TRBJ1-2 TRBD1 TRBV5-1 NA CASNTGTDYGYTF TGCGCCAGCAATACCGGGACAGACTATGGCTACACCTTC
TRBJ1-5 NA TRBV6-1 NA CASSESRGYSNQPQHF TGTGCCAGCAGTGAAAGTCGAGGGTATAGCAATCAGCCCCAGCATTTT
TRBJ1-2 NA TRBV5-1 once CASSPGNNYGYTF TGCGCCAGCAGCCCGGGAAATAACTATGGCTACACCTTC
TRBJ2-7 TRBD1 TRBV5-1 once CASSWTGDPYEQYF TGCGCCAGCAGCTGGACAGGGGACCCCTACGAGCAGTACTTC
TRBJ2-7 NA TRBV11-2 NA CASTPGYSYEQYF TGTGCCAGCACCCCAGGTTACTCCTACGAGCAGTACTTC
TRBJ2-7 NA TRBV6-6 NA CASSPDLRRAWYEQYF TGTGCCAGCAGTCCAGACTTACGACGAGCCTGGTACGAGCAGTACTTC
TRBJ2-5 TRBD1 TRBV28 NA CASSWTGGGETQYF TGTGCCAGCAGTTGGACAGGGGGCGGTGAGACCCAGTACTTC
TRBJ2-3 NA TRBV2 NA CASSVVLASGADTQYF TGTGCCAGCAGTGTGGTGCTCGCGTCGGGCGCAGATACGCAGTATTTT
TRBJ1-1 NA TRBV13 medium-sized CASSLEERNTEAFF TGTGCCAGCAGCTTAGAGGAGCGGAACACTGAAGCTTTCTTT
TRBJ2-5 TRBD2 TRBV10-3 NA CAISDLAGAVETQYF TGTGCCATCAGTGACCTAGCGGGAGCGGTTGAGACCCAGTACTTC
TRBJ2-1 TRBD2 TRBV9 NA CASSVWGSGASSYNEQFF TGTGCCAGCAGCGTGTGGGGTAGCGGGGCCAGCTCCTACAATGAGCAGTTCTTC
TRBJ2-3 TRBD2 TRBV6-4 NA CASSCSGRVVRGTDTQYF TGTGCCAGCAGTTGTAGCGGGAGAGTTGTTAGGGGGACAGATACGCAGTATTTT
TRBJ2-2 NA TRBV27 once CASSLGNTGELFF TGTGCCAGCAGTCTTGGGAACACCGGGGAGCTGTTTTTT
TRBJ2-1 NA TRBV10-2 NA CASSAESYNEQFF TGCGCCAGCAGTGCAGAATCCTACAATGAGCAGTTCTTC
TRBJ2-5 TRBD2 TRBV27 NA CASSWGGKETQYF TGTGCCAGCAGTTGGGGGGGAAAAGAGACCCAGTACTTC
TRBJ2-1 NA TRBV28 NA CASSLLELTSSYNEQFF TGTGCCAGCAGTTTACTGGAGTTGACGAGCTCCTACAATGAGCAGTTCTTC
TRBJ2-7 NA TRBV27 NA CASSFSQGAYEQYF TGTGCCAGCAGTTTTTCTCAGGGAGCCTACGAGCAGTACTTC
TRBJ1-1 NA TRBV19 medium-sized CASSLGVATEAFF TGTGCCAGTAGTCTAGGGGTCGCCACTGAAGCTTTCTTT
TRBJ2-3 NA TRBV27 NA CASSLGGDTQYF TGTGCCAGCAGTTTGGGTGGAGATACGCAGTATTTT
TRBJ2-7 TRBD2 TRBV19 NA CASSIAGGPYEQYF TGTGCCAGTAGTATAGCGGGAGGCCCTTACGAGCAGTACTTC
TRBJ2-2 NA TRBV28 once CASSLSRGAGELFF TGTGCCAGCAGTTTATCTCGGGGTGCCGGGGAGCTGTTTTTT
TRBJ1-3 NA TRBV6-5 few CASSNGAAIGNTIYF TGTGCCAGCAGCAATGGGGCAGCGATCGGAAACACCATATATTTT
TRBJ2-2 TRBD1 TRBV15 NA CATSRDKDRVNTGELFF TGTGCCACCAGCAGAGATAAGGACAGGGTAAACACCGGGGAGCTGTTTTTT
TRBJ1-3 NA TRBV7-9 NA CASSSTSGNTIYF TGTGCCAGCAGCTCCACCTCTGGAAACACCATATATTTT
TRBJ2-7 TRBD2 TRBV6-5 NA CASRERTSGNYEQYF TGTGCCAGCAGGGAAAGGACTAGCGGGAATTACGAGCAGTACTTC
TRBJ2-3 NA TRBV7-6 NA CASSSRFGSGGTDTQYF TGTGCCAGCAGCTCCCGATTTGGGAGTGGGGGCACAGATACGCAGTATTTT
TRBJ2-2 TRBD2 TRBV7-3 NA CASSFLAAGELFF TGTGCCAGCAGCTTCCTAGCGGCCGGGGAGCTGTTTTTT
TRBJ2-3 TRBD1 TRBV13 few CASSPGQSSTDTQYF TGTGCCAGCAGCCCGGGACAGAGCTCCACAGATACGCAGTATTTT
TRBJ2-1 NA TRBV7-9 NA CASSHRDISYNEQFF TGTGCCAGCAGCCACCGGGACATCTCCTACAATGAGCAGTTCTTC
TRBJ1-1 TRBD1 TRBV11-2 NA CASSSVQGVNTEAFF TGTGCCAGCAGCTCCGTTCAGGGGGTGAACACTGAAGCTTTCTTT
TRBJ2-5 NA TRBV5-6 NA CASSLAETQYF TGTGCCAGCAGCCTGGCGGAGACCCAGTACTTC
TRBJ2-7 TRBD2 TRBV27 NA CASSLFPSGNYEQYF TGTGCCAGCAGTTTATTCCCTAGCGGGAACTACGAGCAGTACTTC
TRBJ2-7 NA TRBV6-5 NA CASSYRGPAQLYF TGTGCCAGCAGTTACCGGGGCCCAGCTCAGCTATACTTC
TRBJ1-2 NA TRBV5-5 NA CASSLVGPDYGYTF TGTGCCAGCAGCTTGGTCGGGCCGGACTATGGCTACACCTTC
TRBJ2-1 NA TRBV13 NA CASSLGRGRKTEQFF TGTGCCAGCAGCTTAGGGCGGGGTCGGAAGACTGAGCAGTTCTTC
TRBJ2-1 TRBD2 TRBV7-3 NA CASSHGTSANEQFF TGTGCCAGCAGCCACGGGACTAGCGCCAATGAGCAGTTCTTC
TRBJ2-7 TRBD2 TRBV4-2 medium-sized CASSQDMASGSYEQYF TGTGCCAGCAGCCAAGATATGGCTAGCGGGAGCTACGAGCAGTACTTC
TRBJ2-1 TRBD2 TRBV5-6 NA CASSLRSGRVDEQFF TGTGCCAGCAGCTTGAGAAGCGGGAGAGTGGATGAGCAGTTCTTC
TRBJ2-5 NA TRBV11-2 NA CASSWGGGQETQYF TGTGCCAGCAGCTGGGGGGGCGGGCAAGAGACCCAGTACTTC
TRBJ2-5 NA TRBV7-8 NA CASSKQGARETQYF TGTGCCAGCAGCAAGCAGGGAGCCCGCGAGACCCAGTACTTC
TRBJ2-2 NA TRBV9 NA CASSVTNTGELFF TGTGCCAGCAGCGTAACCAACACCGGGGAGCTGTTTTTT
TRBJ2-1 TRBD1 TRBV9 NA CASSVLGGSEQFF TGTGCCAGCAGCGTATTAGGGGGCAGTGAGCAGTTCTTC
TRBJ1-5 NA TRBV6-1 NA CASSEAGGGHSNQPQHF TGTGCCAGCAGTGAGGCAGGAGGCGGCCATAGCAATCAGCCCCAGCATTTT
TRBJ2-1 TRBD1 TRBV29-1 NA CSVGYRGEQFF TGCAGCGTTGGATACAGGGGTGAGCAGTTCTTC
TRBJ2-7 NA TRBV4-3 NA CASSQAPASGSYEQYF TGCGCCAGCAGCCAAGCTCCAGCCTCGGGCTCCTACGAGCAGTACTTC
TRBJ2-1 TRBD1 TRBV15 NA CATSVPGQGVGNEQFF TGTGCCACCAGCGTTCCGGGACAGGGGGTGGGGAATGAGCAGTTCTTC
TRBJ2-7 TRBD2 TRBV11-2 NA CASSLDWLAGVSEQYF TGTGCCAGCAGCTTAGATTGGCTAGCGGGAGTATCCGAGCAGTACTTC
TRBJ2-1 NA TRBV19 NA CASSIWLGDEQFF TGTGCCAGTAGTATATGGTTGGGAGATGAGCAGTTCTTC
TRBJ2-1 NA TRBV7-9 NA CASSLIVMDNEQFF TGTGCCAGCAGCTTAATCGTGATGGACAATGAGCAGTTCTTC
TRBJ2-7 NA TRBV14 NA CASSERDFPYEQYF TGTGCCAGCAGCGAACGGGACTTTCCCTACGAGCAGTACTTC
TRBJ2-7 TRBD2 TRBV5-1 NA CASSLRAGGSYEQYF TGCGCCAGCAGCTTGAGGGCGGGAGGTTCCTACGAGCAGTACTTC
TRBJ2-7 TRBD2 TRBV7-3 once CASSLGLAVYEQYF TGTGCCAGCAGCTTAGGACTAGCGGTCTACGAGCAGTACTTC
TRBJ2-7 TRBD2 TRBV9 NA CASSVGWEGYEQYF TGTGCCAGCAGCGTAGGGTGGGAGGGCTACGAGCAGTACTTC
TRBJ1-5 NA TRBV19 NA CASTFGEYGNQPQHF TGTGCCAGTACCTTTGGGGAGTATGGCAATCAGCCCCAGCATTTT